This T cell receptor (beta chain) was identified during a study of blood T cell repertoires in COVID-19. Profiled with immunoSEQ multiplex PCR; TCRdb holds only in-frame clones, not every one. Among 150,000 to 190,000 clones listed, about 85% were seen once. The CDR3 has 15 residues. Per the germline V gene, CDR1 is SGHAT and CDR2 is FQNNGV. With 4 bases clipped from V and 4 bases from J, the junction kept 2 bases outside the gene matches. This TCR derives from a woman aged 60 to 75 with COVID-19, enrolled during active disease. The chain links TRBV11-2 to TRBJ2-2; 11 nucleotides align to TRBD2. Sequenced input: peripheral blood. The CDR3 coding sequence is TGTGCCAGCAGCTGGGGGACTAGCGGCACCGGGGAGCTGTTTTTT. The encoded protein is CASSWGTSGTGELFF.